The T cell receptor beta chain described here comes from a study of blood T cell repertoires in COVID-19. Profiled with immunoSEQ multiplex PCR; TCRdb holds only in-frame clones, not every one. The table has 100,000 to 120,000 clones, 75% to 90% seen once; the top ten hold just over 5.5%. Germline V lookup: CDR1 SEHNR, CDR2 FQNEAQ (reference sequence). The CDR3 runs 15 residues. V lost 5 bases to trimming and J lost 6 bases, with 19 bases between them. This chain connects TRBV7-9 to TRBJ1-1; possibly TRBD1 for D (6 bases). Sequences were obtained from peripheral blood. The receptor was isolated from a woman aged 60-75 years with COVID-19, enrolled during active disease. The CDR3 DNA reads TGTGCCAGCAGCCGCCGGGGACAATCTTACGCTGAAGCTTTCTTT. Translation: CASSRRGQSYAEAFF.